These 12 T cell receptor beta chains came from one sample sequenced in a study of neurological immune-mediated disorders. TCRdb reprocessed the 5' RACE reads with MiXCR, giving one entry per CDR3 protein. This sample has approximately 74,000 distinct CDR3 sequences, with 5.2% found just once. The source material was PBMCs. These receptors were taken from a man aged 18 to 35 with multiple sclerosis.

Notes on this clonotype: This may come from a read error, since a much larger clone is one base off. This chain joins TRBV5-1 and TRBJ2-3; D remains ambiguous. The CDR3 length is 11 residues. V was cut by 5 bases and J by 9 bases, with 10 bases left in between. The V gene's germline CDR1 is SGHRS and CDR2 YFSETQ. CDR3 bases: TGCGCCAGCAGATCGTCGACGACGCAGTATTTT. Translating it yields CASRSSTTQYF.

This clonotype was seen at least ten times. The CDR3 DNA sequence: TGTGCCAGCACCGGTCCCTCCCGCGAGCAGTACTTC. Amino acid sequence: CASTGPSREQYF. The V and J genes are TRBV28 and TRBJ2-7; D is ambiguous. The germline gives CDR1 MDHEN, CDR2 SYDVKM. This CDR3 is 12 amino acids long. V dropped 7 bases and J dropped 6 bases, with 13 bases sitting between them. The full variable domain, rest sourced from reference TRBV28 and TRBJ2-7, is DVKVTQSSRYLVKRTGEKVFLECVQDMDHENMFWYRQDPGLGLRLIYFSYDVKMKEKGDIPEGYSVSREKKERFSLILESASTNQTSMYLCASTGPSREQYFGPGTRLTVT.

The chain recombines TRBV18 with TRBJ1-5; the D gene is possibly TRBD1 (5 bases). The length of the CDR3 is 14 residues. CDR1 KGHSH and CDR2 LQKENI come from the germline V gene. V was pared by 6 bases and J by 0 bases, with 9 bases between. The CDR3 DNA follows: TGTGCCAGCTCCGGGGGGGATAGCAATCAGCCCCAGCATTTT. It specifies CASSGGDSNQPQHF.

This clonotype was counted only a few times. A read error may explain this, as a much larger clone is one base away. CDR3 in DNA: TGTGCCAGCAGCTTCTACACAGATACGCAGTATTTT. Its protein is CASSFYTDTQYF. V gene TRBV5-6 combines with J gene TRBJ2-3; D gene uncertain. From germline, CDR1 is SGHDT and CDR2 YYEEEE. The CDR3 loop spans 12 amino acids. V was shortened by 2 bases and J by 2 bases, with 3 bases between the two germline ends.

This clonotype was detected many times. This rearrangement joins TRBV29-1 to TRBJ1-1, with D unresolved. Germline-derived CDR1 and CDR2 are SQVTM and ANQGSEA. Trimming cost V 3 bases and J 1 base, with 9 bases left between them. The CDR3 runs to 13 residues. CDR3 sequence: CSVEVSRNTEAFF. CDR3 DNA: TGCAGCGTTGAGGTCTCAAGGAACACTGAAGCTTTCTTT.

This clonotype was seen ten or more times. CDR3 loop: CASSLAGGNNSPLHF. In nucleotides, the CDR3 is TGTGCCAGCAGCTTGGCCGGGGGGAATAATTCACCCCTCCACTTT. The chain is built from TRBV5-6 and TRBJ1-6; perhaps TRBD1 as D (5 bases). V was pared by 0 bases and J by 5 bases, with 9 bases between. Germline V CDR1 and CDR2: SGHDT, YYEEEE. The CDR3 is 15 amino acids.

This clonotype was detected many times. The V and J genes are TRBV5-6 and TRBJ1-5; TRBD1 agrees at 10 bases. J was trimmed by 3 bases and V by 0 bases; bases with no gene match: 12. CDR1 and CDR2 (germline): SGHDT, YYEEEE. The CDR3 has 19 amino acids. This chain's CDR3 is CASSLGGPSTGGLNQPQHF. The CDR3 nucleotides are TGTGCCAGCAGCTTGGGAGGCCCGTCGACAGGGGGCCTCAATCAGCCCCAGCATTTT.

This clonotype occurred many times. V and J are TRBV15 and TRBJ2-3; 8 nucleotides align to TRBD1. With 1 base clipped from V and 1 base from J, the junction kept 1 base outside the gene matches. The CDR3 sequence is 15 residues long. Germline CDR1 reads LNHNV; CDR2 reads YYDKDF (reference sequence). The CDR3: CATSRAGQGTDTQYF. CDR3 bases: TGTGCCACCAGCAGAGCGGGACAGGGCACAGATACGCAGTATTTT.

This clonotype was detected ten times or more. The J gene is TRBJ1-1, the V gene TRBV12-3 or TRBV12-4; TRBD1 might be the D (5 bases). The CDR3 loop spans 15 amino acids. Trimming took 4 bases from V and 0 from J, leaving 12 bases between them. This CDR3 is CASSSFGTMNTEAFF. In DNA form, the CDR3 reads TGTGCCAGCAGTTCCTTCGGGACGATGAACACTGAAGCTTTCTTT.

This clonotype was counted many times. The rearrangement uses TRBV24-1 and TRBJ1-5, with 7 bases aligning to TRBD1. The V segment lost 5 bases and the J segment 4 bases; nucleotides outside the gene matches: 10. The CDR3 spans 16 residues. The germline V gene has CDR1 KGHDR and CDR2 SFDVKD. CDR3: CATSGGQQGVNQPQHF. The CDR3 DNA reads as TGTGCCACCAGTGGGGGACAGCAAGGGGTTAATCAGCCCCAGCATTTT.

This clonotype came up many times. This chain uses TRBV10-3 with TRBJ1-4; 9 bases line up with TRBD1. The V and J ends lost 3 bases and 7 bases, in that order; junction bases with no gene match: 3. The germline V gene has CDR1 ENHRY and CDR2 SYGVKD. CDR3 size: 14 residues. The DNA of the CDR3 is TGTGCCATCAGTGAAAGGACAGGGGCTGAAAAACTGTTTTTT. Translated: CAISERTGAEKLFF.

This clonotype was seen at least ten times. This chain uses TRBV28 with TRBJ1-1; D gene unclear. Germline loops: CDR1 MDHEN, CDR2 SYDVKM. Trimming pared 5 bases from V and 0 bases from J, leaving 16 bases between. CDR3 length: 16 residues. In DNA form, the CDR3 reads TGTGCCAGCAGTGTCGAGATCGGACGGATGAACACTGAAGCTTTCTTT. Its protein product is CASSVEIGRMNTEAFF.